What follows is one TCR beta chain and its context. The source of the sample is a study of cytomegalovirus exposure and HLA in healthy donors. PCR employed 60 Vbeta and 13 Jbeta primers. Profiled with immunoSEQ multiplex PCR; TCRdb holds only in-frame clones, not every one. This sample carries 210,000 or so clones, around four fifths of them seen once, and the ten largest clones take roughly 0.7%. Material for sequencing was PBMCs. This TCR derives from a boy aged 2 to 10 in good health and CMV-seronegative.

The CDR3 DNA reads TGTGCCAGCAGCTTAGCAGCTACCAATGAGCAGTTCTTC. Amino acids: CASSLAATNEQFF. This chain joins TRBV7-6 and TRBJ2-1; no firm D call. Per the germline V gene, CDR1 is SGHVS and CDR2 is FNYEAQ. The ends were cut back, 0 bases at V and 6 bases at J, with 6 bases in the middle. CDR3 length: 13 amino acids.